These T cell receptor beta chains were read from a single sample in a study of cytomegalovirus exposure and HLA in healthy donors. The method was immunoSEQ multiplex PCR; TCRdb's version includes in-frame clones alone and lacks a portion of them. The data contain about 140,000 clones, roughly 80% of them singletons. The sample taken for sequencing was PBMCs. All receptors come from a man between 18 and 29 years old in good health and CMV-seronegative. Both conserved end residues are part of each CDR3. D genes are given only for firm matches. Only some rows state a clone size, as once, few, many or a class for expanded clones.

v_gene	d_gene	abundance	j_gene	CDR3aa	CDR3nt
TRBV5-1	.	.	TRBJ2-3	CASSLAFLTDTQYF	TGCGCCAGCAGCTTGGCTTTCCTAACAGATACGCAGTATTTT
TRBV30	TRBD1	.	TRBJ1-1	CAWGGTGDTEAFF	TGTGCCTGGGGGGGGACAGGGGATACTGAAGCTTTCTTT
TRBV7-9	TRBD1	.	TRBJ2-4	CASSLADRTLAKNIQYF	TGTGCCAGCAGCTTAGCGGACAGGACCCTAGCCAAAAACATTCAGTACTTC
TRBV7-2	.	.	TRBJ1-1	CASSPRILNTEAFF	TGTGCCAGCAGCCCCAGGATTTTGAACACTGAAGCTTTCTTT
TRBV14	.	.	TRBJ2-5	CASRDSGTPQETQYF	TGTGCCAGCAGAGACTCCGGGACACCCCAAGAGACCCAGTACTTC
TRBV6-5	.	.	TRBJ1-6	CASSSARQEALHF	TGTGCCAGCAGTTCCGCCCGACAGGAGGCCCTCCACTTT
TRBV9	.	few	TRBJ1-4	CASSVGQASEKLFF	TGTGCCAGCAGCGTAGGGCAGGCCAGCGAAAAACTGTTTTTT
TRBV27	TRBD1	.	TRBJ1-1	CASSNYRGGISEAFF	TGTGCCAGCAGCAACTACAGGGGAGGAATTTCTGAAGCTTTCTTT
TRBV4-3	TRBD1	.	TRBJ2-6	CASSTRQGSGANVLTF	TGCGCCAGCAGCACCCGACAGGGTTCAGGGGCCAACGTCCTGACTTTC
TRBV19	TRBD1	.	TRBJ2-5	CASSTGGAGETQYF	TGTGCCAGTAGTACAGGGGGCGCGGGAGAGACCCAGTACTTC
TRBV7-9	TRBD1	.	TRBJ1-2	CASSLGTGGDYGYTF	TGTGCCAGCAGCTTAGGGACAGGGGGCGACTATGGCTACACCTTC
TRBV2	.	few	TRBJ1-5	CASGGHNSNQPQHF	TGTGCCAGCGGGGGACACAATAGCAATCAGCCCCAGCATTTT
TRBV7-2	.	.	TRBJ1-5	CASSLVEHQPQHF	TGTGCCAGCAGCTTAGTAGAGCACCAGCCCCAGCATTTT
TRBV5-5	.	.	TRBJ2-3	CASSPPLALSLDTQYF	TGTGCCAGCAGCCCCCCCCTGGCCCTTTCCCTAGATACGCAGTATTTT
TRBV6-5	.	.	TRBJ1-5	CASSRTASNQPQHF	TGTGCCAGCAGTCGGACAGCTAGCAATCAGCCCCAGCATTTT
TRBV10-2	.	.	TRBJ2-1	CASATGASYNEQFF	TGCGCCAGCGCGACAGGTGCCTCCTACAATGAGCAGTTCTTC
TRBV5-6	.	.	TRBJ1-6	CASNFAGSNSPLHF	TGTGCCAGCAACTTCGCAGGATCGAATTCACCCCTCCACTTT
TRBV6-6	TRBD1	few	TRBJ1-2	CASSGQETNYGYTF	TGTGCCAGCAGCGGACAGGAGACTAACTATGGCTACACCTTC
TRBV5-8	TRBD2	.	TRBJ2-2	CASSLWMAGGPGELFF	TGTGCCAGCAGCTTGTGGATGGCGGGGGGGCCCGGGGAGCTGTTTTTT
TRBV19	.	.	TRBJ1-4	CASSPRGTQNEKLFF	TGTGCCAGTAGTCCCCGGGGGACTCAGAATGAAAAACTGTTTTTT
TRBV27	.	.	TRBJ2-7	CASSRRGVQSSYEQYF	TGTGCCAGCAGCCGACGGGGAGTGCAGAGCTCCTACGAGCAGTACTTC
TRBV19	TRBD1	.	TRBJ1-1	CASTTTQDRVITEAFF	TGTGCCAGTACCACAACCCAGGACAGGGTTATCACTGAAGCTTTCTTT
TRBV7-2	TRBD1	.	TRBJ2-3	CASSIRTGAPGTQYF	TGTGCCAGCAGCATCCGGACAGGGGCCCCGGGTACGCAGTATTTT
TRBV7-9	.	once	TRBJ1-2	CASSFVQGSDGYTF	TGTGCCAGCAGCTTTGTACAGGGAAGCGATGGCTACACCTTC
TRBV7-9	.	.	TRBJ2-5	CSSSDPPPGKETQYF	TGTTCCAGCAGCGACCCCCCGCCGGGGAAGGAGACCCAGTACTTC
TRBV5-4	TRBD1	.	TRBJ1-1	CASSLPDRAYTEAFF	TGTGCCAGCAGCTTGCCGGACAGGGCGTACACTGAAGCTTTCTTT
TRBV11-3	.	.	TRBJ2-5	CASSWRDLPEETQYF	TGTGCCAGCAGCTGGCGGGACCTCCCAGAGGAGACCCAGTACTTC
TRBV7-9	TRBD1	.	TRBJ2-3	CASSSPGDRGTDTQYF	TGTGCCAGCAGCTCGCCAGGGGACAGGGGCACAGATACGCAGTATTTT
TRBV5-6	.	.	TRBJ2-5	CASSLGAGTQYF	TGTGCCAGCAGCTTGGGGGCAGGGACCCAGTACTTC
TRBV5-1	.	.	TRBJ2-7	CASSLVVGGTYEQYF	TGCGCCAGCAGCTTGGTCGTTGGGGGGACCTACGAGCAGTACTTC
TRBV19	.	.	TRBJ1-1	CASSISMRVDTEAFF	TGTGCCAGTAGTATTAGTATGCGGGTTGACACTGAAGCTTTCTTT
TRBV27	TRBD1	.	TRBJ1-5	CASSLQGAAQPQHF	TGTGCCAGCAGTTTACAGGGGGCCGCTCAGCCCCAGCATTTT
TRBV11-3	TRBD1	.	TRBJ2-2	CASSLRTGYTGELFF	TGTGCCAGCAGCTTAAGGACAGGATACACCGGGGAGCTGTTTTTT
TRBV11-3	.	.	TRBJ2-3	CASSLDSVDTQYF	TGTGCCAGCAGCTTAGATAGCGTGGATACGCAGTATTTT
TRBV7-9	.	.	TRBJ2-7	CASSLQNRVNEQYF	TGTGCCAGCAGCCTCCAAAACAGGGTCAACGAGCAGTACTTC